The clone carrying this TCR beta chain appeared a few times. Its antigen is as yet unknown. Time point noted: pre-sensitization, week 0. The treatment is: therapeutic diphenylcyclopropenone sensitization with weekly scalp DPC. These data originate in a study of human T cells and chemical hapten exposure. Overall study: Subjects had 2% DPC placed on approximately 2 cm by approximately 2 cm of upper inner arm skin for sensitization.

Study findings and constraints: Patch test score showed a positive correlation with PT1 expanded TCR counts. Donors' alopecia may make their immune response differ from healthy people's.

The CDR3 spans 18 residues. Germline loops: CDR1 ENHRY, CDR2 SYGVKD. With 0 bases removed from V and 4 bases from J, the gap between germline ends came to 21 bases. TCRdb fed the RACE reads into MiXCR, producing one record per CDR3 protein. Here the sample spans approximately 370,000 distinct CDR3 sequences, approximately 5% being singletons. This sample comprised whole blood, obtained in connection with sensitization to the hapten diphenylcyclopropenone (DPC). This clonotype was sampled from a young woman with alopecia areata. Some clones in this sample may be carry-over from other donors' samples. The chain employs TRBV10-3 and TRBJ2-5; D is unclear. CDR3 in amino acids: CAISESIPARVRSETQYF. The CDR3 nucleotides read TGTGCCATCAGTGAGTCTATCCCGGCGAGAGTCAGGTCAGAGACCCAGTACTTC.